At least ten counts were recorded for the clone carrying this T cell receptor (beta chain). The antigen remains unidentified. The data belong to a study of T cells in Graves' hyperthyroidism and ophthalmopathy. The study's findings and limits: Blood held most thyroid clonotypes expanded above 0.001 frequency.

The CDR3 regions of TCR beta were amplified from RNA transcripts. The study used the HTBI primer set for a first-round RT-PCR of the TCR CDR3. TCRdb recomputed calls from the multiplex PCR reads with MiXCR, one row per CDR3 protein. The data hold 500,000 to 600,000 distinct CDR3 sequences, with 40% to 55% observed a single time. With 4 bases clipped from V and 4 bases from J, the junction kept 15 bases outside the gene matches. CDR1 and CDR2 (germline): MNHNS, SASEGT. This CDR3 is built from 17 residues. Those patients with uncontrolled infection, other autoimmune disease, pregnancy or lactation were excluded. Diagnoses used clinical symptoms, serum thyroxine and TRAb, thyroid ultrasound and orbital computed tomography.

The sample consisted of peripheral blood or thyroid tissue (not recorded which). The sequence came from an adult woman with Graves' disease, either hyperthyroidism or ophthalmopathy (not recorded which). This rearrangement joins TRBV6-1 to TRBJ1-2; 7 bases line up with TRBD1. The CDR3 region has the DNA TGTGCCAGCAGTGTGGAGACAGGGTTTTTTACCCTCTATGGCTACACCTTC. Amino acid sequence: CASSVETGFFTLYGYTF.